Listed below are T cell receptor beta chains from one sample, sequenced in a study of shared clonotypes between healthy human individuals. TCRdb's table, derived via immunoSEQ multiplex PCR, lists solely in-frame clones and lacks some. The sample yields roughly 770,000 clones, 90% to 98% seen once. The material sequenced was naive CD8+ T cells sorted from blood. These receptors all come from a man younger than 45 in good health. CDR3s leave out the opening cysteine and the closing phenylalanine or tryptophan.

CDR3 protein,V gene,CDR3 length
ASSLSLTIETQY,TRBV5-6,12
ASSFSASGIDEQF,TRBV11-2,13
ASRPGGRVNNEQF,TRBV5-1,13
SVAFQGRNEQY,TRBV29-1,11
ASSNTNKRGQDGYT,TRBV13,14
ASSVDSRGRPDRSYT,TRBV9,15
ASSRTKYNEQF,TRBV11-3,11
ASSREGFNYEQY,TRBV7-9,12
ATSDSGLAGIQPNNEQF,TRBV15,17
ASSLAGGQETQY,TRBV7-6,12
ASSLDPEAF,TRBV7-9,9
ASSFQSEVAGEETQY,TRBV11-2,15
ASSLRRSLEGYT,TRBV27,12
ASSSAGGVGTQY,TRBV7-6,12